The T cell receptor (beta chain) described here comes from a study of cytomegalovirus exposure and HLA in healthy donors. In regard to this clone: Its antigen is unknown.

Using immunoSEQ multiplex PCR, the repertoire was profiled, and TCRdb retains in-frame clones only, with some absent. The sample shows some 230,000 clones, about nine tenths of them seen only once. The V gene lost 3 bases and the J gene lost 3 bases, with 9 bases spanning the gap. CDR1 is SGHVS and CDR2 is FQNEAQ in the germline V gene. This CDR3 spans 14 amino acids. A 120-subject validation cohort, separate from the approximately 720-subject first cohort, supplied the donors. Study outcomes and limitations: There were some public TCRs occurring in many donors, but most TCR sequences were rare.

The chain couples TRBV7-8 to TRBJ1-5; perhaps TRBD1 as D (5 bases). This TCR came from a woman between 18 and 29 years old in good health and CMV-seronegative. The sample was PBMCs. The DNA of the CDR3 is TGTGCCAGCAGCTTCCGACAGATCAATCAGCCCCAGCATTTT. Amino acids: CASSFRQINQPQHF.